This T cell receptor (beta chain) was recorded in a study of cytomegalovirus exposure and HLA in healthy donors. Some clones are missing from TCRdb's copy, which holds only in-frame ones; the method was immunoSEQ multiplex PCR. The table has tens of thousands of clones, 85% seen once. An approximately 130-subject validation cohort, separate from the roughly 700-subject first cohort, supplied the donors. The CDR3 sequence is 13 residues long. Germline CDR1 is SGHRS and CDR2 is YFSETQ. The V end was cut by 0 bases, the J end by 8 bases, with 8 bases between. The study's findings and limits: Rarity held for most TCR sequences, but there were some public TCRs that occurred in many donors. The classifier reportedly diagnosed cytomegalovirus status with high specificity and sensitivity. According to the study, roughly 160 TCR beta chains were cytomegalovirus-associated.

Notes on this clone: Its target is unknown.

The TCR comes from a man aged 18 to 35 in good health and CMV-seropositive. Sequenced material: PBMCs. The V and J genes are TRBV5-1 and TRBJ1-4; D is uncertain. The CDR3 DNA sequence: TGCGCCAGCAGCTTGGCAGGAGGGGAAAAACTGTTTTTT. This sequence encodes CASSLAGGEKLFF.